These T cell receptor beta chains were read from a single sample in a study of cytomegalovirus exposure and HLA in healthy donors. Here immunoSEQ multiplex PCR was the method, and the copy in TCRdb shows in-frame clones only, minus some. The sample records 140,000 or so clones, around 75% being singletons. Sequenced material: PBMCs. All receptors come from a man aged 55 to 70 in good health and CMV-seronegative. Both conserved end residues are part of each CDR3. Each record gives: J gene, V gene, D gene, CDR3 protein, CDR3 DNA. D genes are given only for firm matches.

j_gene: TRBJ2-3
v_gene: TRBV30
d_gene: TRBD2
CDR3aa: CAWSLPRLAVSTDTQYF
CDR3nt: TGTGCCTGGAGCCTGCCGCGACTAGCGGTTAGCACAGATACGCAGTATTTT

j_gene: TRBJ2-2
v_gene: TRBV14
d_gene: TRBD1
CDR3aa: CASSRTGAGTGELFF
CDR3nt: TGTGCCAGCAGCCGCACAGGGGCGGGCACCGGGGAGCTGTTTTTT

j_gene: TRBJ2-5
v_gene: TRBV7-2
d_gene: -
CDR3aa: CASNKPWETQYF
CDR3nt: TGTGCCAGCAACAAACCGTGGGAGACCCAGTACTTC

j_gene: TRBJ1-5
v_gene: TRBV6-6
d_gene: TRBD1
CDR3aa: CASSYAGTGEQPQHF
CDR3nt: TGTGCCAGCAGTTACGCCGGGACAGGGGAGCAGCCCCAGCATTTT

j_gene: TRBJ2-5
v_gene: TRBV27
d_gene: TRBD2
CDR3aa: CASSLAGVMETQYF
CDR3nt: TGTGCCAGCAGTCTAGCGGGAGTGATGGAGACCCAGTACTTC

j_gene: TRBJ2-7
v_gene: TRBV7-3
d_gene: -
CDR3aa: CASSRGEGYEQYF
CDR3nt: TGTGCCAGCAGCCGCGGGGAAGGGTACGAGCAGTACTTC

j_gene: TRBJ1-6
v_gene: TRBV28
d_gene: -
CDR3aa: CATTQGGSPLHF
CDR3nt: TGTGCCACCACACAGGGAGGGTCACCCCTCCACTTT

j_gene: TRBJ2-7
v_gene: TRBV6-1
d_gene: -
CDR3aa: CASSSTITSYEQYF
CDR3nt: TGTGCCAGCAGCAGTACTATTACCTCCTACGAGCAGTACTTC

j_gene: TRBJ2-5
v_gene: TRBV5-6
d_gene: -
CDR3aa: CASSLWSVQETQYF
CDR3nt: TGTGCCAGCAGCTTGTGGTCAGTCCAAGAGACCCAGTACTTC

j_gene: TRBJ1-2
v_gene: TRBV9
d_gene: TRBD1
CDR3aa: CASSRDRGNGYTF
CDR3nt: TGTGCCAGCAGCCGGGACAGGGGGAATGGCTACACCTTC

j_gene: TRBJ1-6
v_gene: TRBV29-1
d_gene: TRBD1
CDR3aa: CSVEETGGAPLHF
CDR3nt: TGCAGCGTCGAGGAGACAGGGGGCGCACCCCTCCACTTT

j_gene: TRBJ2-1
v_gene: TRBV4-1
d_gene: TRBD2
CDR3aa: CASSQSSGRRYNEQFF
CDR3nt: TGCGCCAGCAGCCAAAGTAGCGGGAGGCGCTACAATGAGCAGTTCTTC

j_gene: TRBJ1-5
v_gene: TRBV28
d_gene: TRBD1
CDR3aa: CAIAPGQGLYSDQPQHF
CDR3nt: TGTGCCATCGCCCCGGGACAGGGGCTATATAGCGATCAGCCCCAGCATTTT

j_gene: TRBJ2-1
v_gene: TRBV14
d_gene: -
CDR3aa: CASSQGGDSQFF
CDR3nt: TGTGCCAGCAGCCAGGGAGGCGATTCTCAGTTCTTC

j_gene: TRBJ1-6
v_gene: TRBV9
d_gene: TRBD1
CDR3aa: CASSDHPGTVFSVDSPLHF
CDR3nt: TGTGCCAGCAGCGACCACCCCGGGACAGTCTTCTCAGTGGATTCACCCCTCCACTTT

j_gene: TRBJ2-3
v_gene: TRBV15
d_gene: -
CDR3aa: CATSFGPRGDTQYF
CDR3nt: TGTGCCACCAGCTTTGGGCCTCGGGGGGATACGCAGTATTTT

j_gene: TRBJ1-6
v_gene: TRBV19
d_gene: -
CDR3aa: CASRVGHTYNSPLHF
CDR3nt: TGTGCCAGTAGGGTTGGACATACCTATAATTCACCCCTCCACTTT

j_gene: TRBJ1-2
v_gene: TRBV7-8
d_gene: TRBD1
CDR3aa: CASSSTGDGYTF
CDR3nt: TGTGCCAGCAGCTCGACAGGGGATGGCTACACCTTC

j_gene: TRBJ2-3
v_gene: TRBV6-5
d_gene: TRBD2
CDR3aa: CASSYSASGWDTQYF
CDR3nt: TGTGCCAGCAGTTACTCTGCTAGCGGCTGGGATACGCAGTATTTT

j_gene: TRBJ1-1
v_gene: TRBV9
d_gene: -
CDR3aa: CASSVGSMNTEAFF
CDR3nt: TGTGCCAGCAGCGTGGGCAGCATGAACACTGAAGCTTTCTTT

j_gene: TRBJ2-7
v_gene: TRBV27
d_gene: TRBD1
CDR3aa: CASSLWSGQGAAEQYF
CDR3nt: TGTGCCAGCAGTTTATGGAGTGGACAGGGGGCGGCCGAGCAGTACTTC